These 11 T cell receptor beta chains share one sample of origin, sequenced in a study of cytomegalovirus exposure and HLA in healthy donors. Vbeta (60) and Jbeta (13) primers were used in the PCR. Libraries were prepared by immunoSEQ multiplex PCR; TCRdb keeps only in-frame clonotypes and omits some of them. Among some 130,000 clones listed, about 9.1% were seen once. Sequencing was carried out using PBMCs. The receptor set was obtained from a middle-aged woman in good health and CMV-seropositive.

The gene calls are TRBV19 and TRBJ2-7; TRBD1 matches 7 bases. The germline V gene encodes CDR1 LNHDA and CDR2 SQIVND (reference sequence). The CDR3 extends over 12 amino acids. With V trimmed by 5 bases and J by 12 bases, 10 bases remained unmatched. The CDR3 loop reads CASSAISGQSYF. The CDR3 DNA sequence: TGTGCCAGTAGTGCAATCTCGGGACAGTCGTACTTC.

The chain carries TRBV11-3 and TRBJ2-7; TRBD2 might be the D (5 bases). Trimming took 5 bases from V and 2 from J, leaving 13 bases between them. The CDR3 spans 14 residues. CDR1 and CDR2 (germline): SGHNT, YENEEA. The CDR3 reads CASSPERYTYEQYF. The CDR3 DNA follows: TGTGCCAGCAGCCCCGAGCGGTACACCTACGAGCAGTACTTC. Looking up the rest from reference TRBV11-3 and TRBJ2-7 gives the full variable domain: EAGVVQSPRYKIIEKKQPVAFWCNPISGHNTLYWYLQNLGQGPELLIRYENEEAVDDSQLPKDRFSAERLKGVDSTLKIQPAELGDSAVYLCASSPERYTYEQYFGPGTRLTVT.

This clone turned up a few times. V is TRBV21-1 and J is TRBJ2-5; no check of the table's D call, TRBD2, against the DNA was made. TRBV21-1 is recorded as a pseudogene. This CDR3 is built from 12 residues. The CDR3 coding sequence is TGTGCCCCGGGGGAGGGAAAAGAGACCCAGTACTTC. Protein sequence: CAPGEGKETQYF.

In this sample, this clone turned up a few times. The chain recombines TRBV19 with TRBJ1-5; D may be TRBD1 (5 bases). Germline values: CDR1 LNHDA, CDR2 SQIVND (reference sequence). CDR3 length equals 15 residues. V was clipped by 6 bases and J by 0 bases, with 12 bases between them. DNA for the CDR3: TGTGCCAGTAGCCGGGGGACCTTTAGCAATCAGCCCCAGCATTTT. Protein product: CASSRGTFSNQPQHF.

The chain couples TRBV5-1 to TRBJ2-5; D uncertain. V shed 0 bases and J shed 5 bases, with 14 bases lying between them. Germline V gene data show CDR1 as SGHRS and CDR2 as YFSETQ. The CDR3 has 15 residues. The CDR3 bases are TGCGCCAGCAGCTTGGCCCAACAGATAGGTGAGACCCAGTACTTC. Its protein product is CASSLAQQIGETQYF.

CDR3 DNA: TGTGCCAGCAGTTACGCCCAGGGGCGCAGGGGAGATACGCAGTATTTT. It codes for CASSYAQGRRGDTQYF. The chain carries TRBV6-6 and TRBJ2-3, with D possibly TRBD1 on 6 matching bases. Germline V gives CDR1 MNHNY, CDR2 SVGAGI (reference sequence). The CDR3 has 16 amino acids. The ends were cut back, 2 bases at V and 5 bases at J, with 17 bases in the middle.

The chain uses TRBV29-1 and TRBJ2-7; no clear D gene. CDR1 and CDR2 from the germline V gene are SQVTM and ANQGSEA. This CDR3 spans 11 amino acids. V was pared by 4 bases and J by 1 base, with 5 bases between. The CDR3: CSVVRSYEQYF. DNA of the CDR3: TGCAGCGTTGTCCGGTCCTACGAGCAGTACTTC.

The chain links TRBV7-9 to TRBJ1-2; D unresolved. The germline V and J ends were trimmed by 1 base and 0 bases, with 6 bases remaining between them. The CDR3 runs 14 residues. Germline CDR1 and CDR2: SEHNR and FQNEAQ (reference sequence). The CDR3, as DNA: TGTGCCAGCAGCTTAGACGGGACTAACTATGGCTACACCTTC. Translated, it gives CASSLDGTNYGYTF.

This clone has only a few counts. CDR3 sequence reads: CASRQGADYGYTF. CDR3 nucleotides: TGTGCCAGCAGACAGGGGGCAGACTATGGCTACACCTTC. J is TRBJ1-2 and V is TRBV6-5; 9 bases are a match to TRBD1. Trimming at V came to 6 bases and at J to 3 bases, leaving 2 bases not matched to a gene. The CDR3 has 13 amino acids. In germline, CDR1 is MNHEY, CDR2 SVGAGI.

This clone is classed as medium-sized (0.01 to 0.1%). The same CDR3 also results from other DNA sequences found in this sample. The CDR3 DNA reads TGTGCCAGTAGACAGGGTTTGGGTACTGAAGCTTTCTTT. Amino acids: CASRQGLGTEAFF. The V call is TRBV19, the J call TRBJ1-1; perhaps TRBD1 as D (6 bases). The CDR3 extends over 13 amino acids. Germline loops: CDR1 LNHDA, CDR2 SQIVND (reference sequence). With 6 bases removed from V and 5 bases from J, the gap between germline ends came to 13 bases.

The genes are TRBV6-5 and TRBJ2-7; the D gene is possibly TRBD1 (5 bases). There are 14 residues in the CDR3. Germline V gives CDR1 MNHEY, CDR2 SVGAGI. V lost 2 bases, J lost 4 bases, and 12 bases lay in between. The CDR3 bases are TGTGCCAGCAGTTACGATCAGGGTCGGTACGAGCAGTACTTC. It specifies CASSYDQGRYEQYF.